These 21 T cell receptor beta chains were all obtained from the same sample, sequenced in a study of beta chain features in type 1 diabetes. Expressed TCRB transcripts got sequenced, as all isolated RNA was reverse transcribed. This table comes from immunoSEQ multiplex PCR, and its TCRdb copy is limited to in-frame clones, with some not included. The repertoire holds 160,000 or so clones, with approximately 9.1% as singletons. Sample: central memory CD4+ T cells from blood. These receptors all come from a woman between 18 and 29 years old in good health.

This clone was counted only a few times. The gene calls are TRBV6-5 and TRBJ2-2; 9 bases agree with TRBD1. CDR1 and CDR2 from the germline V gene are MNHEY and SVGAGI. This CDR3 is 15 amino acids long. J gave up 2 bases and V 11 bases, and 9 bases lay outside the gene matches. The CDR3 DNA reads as TGTGCCGGATCACCGGGACAGGGTAACACCGGGGAGCTGTTTTTT. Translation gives CAGSPGQGNTGELFF.

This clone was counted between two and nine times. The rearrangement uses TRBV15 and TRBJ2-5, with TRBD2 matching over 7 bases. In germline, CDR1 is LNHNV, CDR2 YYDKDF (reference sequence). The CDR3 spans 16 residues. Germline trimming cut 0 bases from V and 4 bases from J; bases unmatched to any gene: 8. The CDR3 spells CATSRDRLAGVETQYF. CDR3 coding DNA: TGTGCCACCAGCAGAGATCGACTAGCAGGAGTAGAGACCCAGTACTTC.

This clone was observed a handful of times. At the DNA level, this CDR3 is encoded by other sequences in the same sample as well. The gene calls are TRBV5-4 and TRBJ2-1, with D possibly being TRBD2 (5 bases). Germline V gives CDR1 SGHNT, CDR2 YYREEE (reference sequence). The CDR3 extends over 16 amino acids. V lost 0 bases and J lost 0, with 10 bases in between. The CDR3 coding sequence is TGTGCCAGCAGCTTGGGTGGCCGGGGCTCCTACAATGAGCAGTTCTTC. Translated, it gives CASSLGGRGSYNEQFF.

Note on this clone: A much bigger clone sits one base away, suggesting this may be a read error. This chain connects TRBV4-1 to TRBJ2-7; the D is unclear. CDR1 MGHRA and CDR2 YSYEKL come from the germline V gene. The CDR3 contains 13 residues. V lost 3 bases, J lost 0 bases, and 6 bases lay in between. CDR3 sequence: CASSQQASYEQYF. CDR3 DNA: TGCGCCAGCAGCCAGCAGGCCTCCTACGAGCAGTACTTC.

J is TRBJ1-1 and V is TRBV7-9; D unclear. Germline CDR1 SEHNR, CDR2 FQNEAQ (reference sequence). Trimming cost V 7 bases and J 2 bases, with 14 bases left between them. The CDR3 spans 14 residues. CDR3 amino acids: CASNPPTANTEAFF. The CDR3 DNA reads TGTGCCAGCAACCCCCCAACAGCTAACACTGAAGCTTTCTTT. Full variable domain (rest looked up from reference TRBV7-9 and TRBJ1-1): DTGVSQNPRHKITKRGQNVTFRCDPISEHNRLYWYRQTLGQGPEFLTYFQNEAQLEKSRLLSDRFSAERPKGSFSTLEIQRTEQGDSAMYLCASNPPTANTEAFFGQGTRLTVV.

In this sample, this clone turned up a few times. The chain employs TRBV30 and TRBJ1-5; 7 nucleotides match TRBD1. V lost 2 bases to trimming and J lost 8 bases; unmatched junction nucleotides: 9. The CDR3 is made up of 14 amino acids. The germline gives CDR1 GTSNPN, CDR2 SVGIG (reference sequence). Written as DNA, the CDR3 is TGTGCCTGGAGTCGGAGCAGGGGGAACGAGCCCCAGCATTTT. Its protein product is CAWSRSRGNEPQHF. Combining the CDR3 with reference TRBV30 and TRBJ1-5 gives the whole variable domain SQTIHQWPATLVQPVGSPLSLECTVEGTSNPNLYWYRQAAGRGLQLLFYSVGIGQISSEVPQNLSASRPQDRQFILSSKKLLLSDSGFYLCAWSRSRGNEPQHFGDGTRLSIL.

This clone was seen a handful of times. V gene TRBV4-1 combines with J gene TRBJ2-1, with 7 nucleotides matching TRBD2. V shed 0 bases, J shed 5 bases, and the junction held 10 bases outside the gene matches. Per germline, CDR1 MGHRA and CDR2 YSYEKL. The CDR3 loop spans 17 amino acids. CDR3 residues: CASSQEGREYTNNEQFF. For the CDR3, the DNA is TGCGCCAGCAGCCAAGAGGGGCGGGAGTACACGAACAATGAGCAGTTCTTC.

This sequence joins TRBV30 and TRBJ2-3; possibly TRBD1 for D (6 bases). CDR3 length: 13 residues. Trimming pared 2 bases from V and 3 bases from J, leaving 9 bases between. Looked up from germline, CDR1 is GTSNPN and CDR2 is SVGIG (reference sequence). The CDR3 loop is CAWSYRETDTQYF. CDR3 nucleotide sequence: TGTGCCTGGAGTTACAGGGAGACAGATACGCAGTATTTT.

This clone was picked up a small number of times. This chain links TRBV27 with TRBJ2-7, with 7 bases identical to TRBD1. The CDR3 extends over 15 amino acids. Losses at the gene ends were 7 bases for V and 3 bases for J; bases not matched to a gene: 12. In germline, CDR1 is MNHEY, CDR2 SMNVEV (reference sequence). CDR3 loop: CASTKSGQPYYEQYF. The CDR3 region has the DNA TGTGCCAGCACTAAATCGGGACAGCCATACTACGAGCAGTACTTC.

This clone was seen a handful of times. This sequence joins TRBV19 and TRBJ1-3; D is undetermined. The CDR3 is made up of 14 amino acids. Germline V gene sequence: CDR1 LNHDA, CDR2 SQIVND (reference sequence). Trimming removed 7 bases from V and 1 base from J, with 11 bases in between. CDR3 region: CASTTQVSGNTIYF. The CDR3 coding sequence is TGTGCCAGTACCACTCAGGTATCTGGAAACACCATATATTTT.

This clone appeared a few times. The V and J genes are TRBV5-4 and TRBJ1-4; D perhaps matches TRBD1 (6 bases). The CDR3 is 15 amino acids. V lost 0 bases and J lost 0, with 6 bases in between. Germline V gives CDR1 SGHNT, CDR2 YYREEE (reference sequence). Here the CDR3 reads CASSLGQATNEKLFF. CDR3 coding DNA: TGTGCCAGCAGCTTGGGACAGGCAACTAATGAAAAACTGTTTTTT.

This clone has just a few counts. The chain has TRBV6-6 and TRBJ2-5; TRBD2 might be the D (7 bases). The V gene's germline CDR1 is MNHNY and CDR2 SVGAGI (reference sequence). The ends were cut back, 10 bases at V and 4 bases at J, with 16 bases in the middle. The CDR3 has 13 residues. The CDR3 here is CAKVGGGLETQYF. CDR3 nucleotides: TGTGCCAAAGTAGGGGGGGGCTTAGAGACCCAGTACTTC.

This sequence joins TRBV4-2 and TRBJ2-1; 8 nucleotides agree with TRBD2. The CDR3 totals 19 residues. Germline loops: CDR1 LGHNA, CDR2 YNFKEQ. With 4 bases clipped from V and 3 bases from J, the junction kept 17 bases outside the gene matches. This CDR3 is CASSPGRGGTLPFYNEQFF. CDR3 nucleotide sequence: TGTGCCAGCAGCCCAGGGCGCGGGGGGACTCTACCCTTCTACAATGAGCAGTTCTTC.

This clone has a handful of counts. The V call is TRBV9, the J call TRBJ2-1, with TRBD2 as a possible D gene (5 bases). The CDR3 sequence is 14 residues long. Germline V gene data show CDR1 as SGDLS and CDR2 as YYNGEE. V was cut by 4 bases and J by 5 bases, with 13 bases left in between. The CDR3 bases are TGTGCCAGCAGCCCATTAACGGGGAACAATGAGCAGTTCTTC. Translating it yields CASSPLTGNNEQFF. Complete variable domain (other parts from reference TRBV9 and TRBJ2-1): DSGVTQTPKHLITATGQRVTLRCSPRSGDLSVYWYQQSLDQGLQFLIQYYNGEERAKGNILERFSAQQFPDLHSELNLSSLELGDSALYFCASSPLTGNNEQFFGPGTRLTVL.

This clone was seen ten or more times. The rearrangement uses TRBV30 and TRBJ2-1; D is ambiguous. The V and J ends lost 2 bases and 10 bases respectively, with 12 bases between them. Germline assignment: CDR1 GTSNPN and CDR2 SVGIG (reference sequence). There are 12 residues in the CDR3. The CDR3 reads CAWSTVGREQFF. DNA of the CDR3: TGTGCCTGGAGTACCGTCGGTAGAGAGCAGTTCTTC.

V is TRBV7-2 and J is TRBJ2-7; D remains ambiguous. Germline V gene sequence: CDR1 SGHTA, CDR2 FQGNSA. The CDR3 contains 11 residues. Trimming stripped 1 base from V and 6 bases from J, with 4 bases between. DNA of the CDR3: TGTGCCAGCAGCTTAGTAGTCGAGCAGTACTTC. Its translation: CASSLVVEQYF.

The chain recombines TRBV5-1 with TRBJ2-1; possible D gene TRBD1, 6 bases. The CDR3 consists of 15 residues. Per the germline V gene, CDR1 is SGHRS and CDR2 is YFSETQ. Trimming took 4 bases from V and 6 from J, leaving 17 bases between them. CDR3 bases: TGCGCCAGCAGCCTCTTGGACAGCTCCCTCAATGAGCAGTTCTTC. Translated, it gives CASSLLDSSLNEQFF.

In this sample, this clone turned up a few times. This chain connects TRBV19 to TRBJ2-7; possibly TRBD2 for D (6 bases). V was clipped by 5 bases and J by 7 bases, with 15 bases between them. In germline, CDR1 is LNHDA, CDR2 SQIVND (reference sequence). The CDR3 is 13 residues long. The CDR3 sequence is CASSEGREWEQYF. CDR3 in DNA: TGTGCCAGTAGTGAGGGCCGGGAGTGGGAGCAGTACTTC.

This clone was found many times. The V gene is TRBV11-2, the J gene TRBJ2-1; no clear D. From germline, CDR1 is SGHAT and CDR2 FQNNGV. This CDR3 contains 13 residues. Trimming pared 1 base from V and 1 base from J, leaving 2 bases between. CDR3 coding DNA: TGTGCCAGCAGCTTAGTATCCTACAATGAGCAGTTCTTC. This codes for CASSLVSYNEQFF.

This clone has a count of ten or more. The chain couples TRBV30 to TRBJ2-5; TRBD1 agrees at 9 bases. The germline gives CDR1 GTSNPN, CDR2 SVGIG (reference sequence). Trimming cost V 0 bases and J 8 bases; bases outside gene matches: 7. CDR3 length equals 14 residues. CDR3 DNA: TGTGCCTGGAGTGTACAGGGGGCATCGGGTACCCAGTACTTC. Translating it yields CAWSVQGASGTQYF.

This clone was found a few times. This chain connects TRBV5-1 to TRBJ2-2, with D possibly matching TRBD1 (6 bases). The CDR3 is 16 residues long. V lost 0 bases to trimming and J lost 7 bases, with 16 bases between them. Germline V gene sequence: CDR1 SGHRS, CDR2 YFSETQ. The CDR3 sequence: CASSLARVGDNGELFF. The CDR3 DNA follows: TGCGCCAGCAGCTTGGCCAGGGTAGGGGACAACGGGGAGCTGTTTTTT.